This passage covers 19 T cell receptor beta chains from one sample sequenced in a study of shared clonotypes between healthy human individuals. The method was immunoSEQ multiplex PCR; TCRdb's version includes in-frame clones alone and lacks a portion of them. The table records roughly 1 million clones, around 74% of them present only once. Sequences were obtained from memory CD4+ T cells sorted from blood. The subset was: CD45RA-negative fraction. These TCRs come from a man aged 18 to 29 in good health.

This chain connects TRBV7-2 to TRBJ2-2, with TRBD2 matching 8 bases. The CDR3 loop spans 13 amino acids. Germline lookup yields CDR1 SGHTA and CDR2 FQGNSA. V was pared by 7 bases and J by 4 bases, with 2 bases of the junction left unmatched. CDR3 coding DNA: TGTGCCAGCACAGCGGGAGTCACCGGGGAGCTGTTTTTT. Its protein product is CASTAGVTGELFF.

This clone was counted between two and nine times. This chain links TRBV19 with TRBJ1-4; 8 bases map to TRBD1. The CDR3 spans 14 residues. V gave up 6 bases and J gave up 6 bases; unmatched junction bases: 6. From germline, CDR1 is LNHDA and CDR2 SQIVND (reference sequence). CDR3 DNA sequence: TGTGCCAGTAGCCGGACAGGGTCGGATGAAAAACTGTTTTTT. Its translation is CASSRTGSDEKLFF.

The genes are TRBV18 and TRBJ1-1; D is ambiguous. Germline-derived CDR1 and CDR2 are KGHSH and LQKENI. The V end was cut by 3 bases, the J end by 8 bases, with 16 bases between. CDR3 size: 14 residues. Here the CDR3 DNA reads TGTGCCAGCTCACCCCCTACAAAGGCCAGGGAAGCTTTCTTT. Amino acid sequence: CASSPPTKAREAFF.

The CDR3 is CASSLLPEPGRHSYEQYF. CDR3 DNA: TGTGCCAGCAGCTTATTACCCGAGCCGGGACGGCACTCCTACGAGCAGTACTTC. The genes are TRBV7-2 and TRBJ2-7; either TRBD1 or TRBD2 may fit D (5 bases each). With 2 bases removed from V and 0 bases from J, the gap between germline ends came to 20 bases. The CDR3 runs to 18 residues. Germline V gene lookup returns CDR1 SGHTA and CDR2 FQGNSA. Filled out from reference TRBV7-2 and TRBJ2-7, the complete variable domain reads GAGVSQSPSNKVTEKGKDVELRCDPISGHTALYWYRQSLGQGLEFLIYFQGNSAPDKSGLPSDRFSAERTGGSVSTLTIQRTQQEDSAVYLCASSLLPEPGRHSYEQYFGPGTRLTVT.

This clone was recorded many times. This chain joins TRBV19 and TRBJ1-5; TRBD1 is a possible D gene (6 bases). The CDR3 has 13 amino acids. The V end lost 8 bases, the J end lost 5 bases, and 13 bases lay between the germline ends. Germline V gene data show CDR1 as LNHDA and CDR2 as SQIVND (reference sequence). CDR3 sequence reads: CASAWTDYQPQHF. The CDR3 DNA follows: TGTGCCAGTGCTTGGACAGATTATCAGCCCCAGCATTTT.

This clone was seen more than once but under ten times. The chain combines TRBV29-1 with TRBJ1-1; D possibly corresponds to TRBD1 (5 bases). Between the trimmed V and J ends, which lost 6 bases and 3 bases, there was a span of 8 bases. The germline V gene encodes CDR1 SQVTM and CDR2 ANQGSEA. This CDR3 contains 11 residues. CDR3 sequence: CSVIRDTEAFF. The DNA for the CDR3 is TGCAGCGTCATCAGGGACACTGAAGCTTTCTTT.

This clone came up a few times. The V gene is TRBV2, the J gene TRBJ2-6; D is perhaps TRBD1 (5 bases). Trimming cost V 5 bases and J 0 bases, with 14 bases left between them. The CDR3 is 17 residues long. Germline V gives CDR1 SNHLY, CDR2 FYNNEI. CDR3 nucleotides: TGTGCCAGCAGTCGCGAGACAGTTAACTCTGGGGCCAACGTCCTGACTTTC. Amino acid sequence: CASSRETVNSGANVLTF.

This chain uses TRBV10-3 with TRBJ2-7; 12 nucleotides align to TRBD2. CDR1 ENHRY and CDR2 SYGVKD come from the germline V gene. This CDR3 has 16 residues. The J segment lost 1 base and the V segment lost 0 bases, leaving 1 base of the junction unmatched. DNA of the CDR3: TGTGCCATCAGTGAGTCGGGGACTAGCGGGTCCTACGAGCAGTACTTC. This gives the protein CAISESGTSGSYEQYF.

The table lists this clone with a few counts. The chain uses TRBV7-8 and TRBJ2-7; 10 bases are a match to TRBD1. The germline V gene encodes CDR1 SGHVS and CDR2 FQNEAQ. The CDR3 runs to 15 residues. V trimming: 5 bases; J trimming: 2 bases; junction bases outside the gene matches: 6. This CDR3 is CASSLADRGTYEQYF. The CDR3 DNA follows: TGTGCCAGCAGCCTGGCGGACAGGGGGACCTACGAGCAGTACTTC.

The chain links TRBV6-5 to TRBJ1-1, with D maybe TRBD1 (6 bases). CDR1 is MNHEY, CDR2 SVGAGI, per germline. CDR3 size: 13 residues. Trimming removed 2 bases from V and 11 bases from J, with 15 bases in between. CDR3 bases: TGTGCCAGCAGTTACATTAGTCGGGGGCCGGCTTTCTTT. Translating it yields CASSYISRGPAFF.

CDR3 sequence: CASSSYRGRRTEQYF. CDR3 DNA: TGTGCCAGCAGCAGCTACAGGGGGAGGAGGACCGAGCAGTACTTC. This chain links TRBV11-2 with TRBJ2-7; 8 nucleotides match TRBD1. Per the germline V gene, CDR1 is SGHAT and CDR2 is FQNNGV. J lost 6 bases, V lost 5 bases, and 12 bases had no gene match. The CDR3 has 15 residues.

This clone was picked up one time. This chain connects TRBV30 to TRBJ2-7; D not resolved. Germline CDR1 GTSNPN, CDR2 SVGIG (reference sequence). The CDR3 contains 13 residues. V lost 0 bases and J 2 bases, leaving 8 bases between the germline ends. The CDR3 DNA reads TGTGCCTGGAGTGTGTCGAGCGCCTACGAGCAGTACTTC. This codes for CAWSVSSAYEQYF. Complete variable domain (other parts from reference TRBV30 and TRBJ2-7): SQTIHQWPATLVQPVGSPLSLECTVEGTSNPNLYWYRQAAGRGLQLLFYSVGIGQISSEVPQNLSASRPQDRQFILSSKKLLLSDSGFYLCAWSVSSAYEQYFGPGTRLTVT.

This clone was counted a single time. This may arise from a read error, as a much more abundant clone is one base away. This chain joins TRBV7-2 and TRBJ1-4; 9 positions match TRBD1. There are 14 residues in the CDR3. The V and J ends lost 5 bases and 7 bases, in that order; junction bases with no gene match: 5. CDR1 is SGHTA and CDR2 is FQGNSA in the germline V gene. The CDR3 region has the DNA TGTGCCAGCAGCCCGGACAGGGGCAGTGAAAAACTGTTTTTT. Amino acids: CASSPDRGSEKLFF. Using reference TRBV7-2 and TRBJ1-4 for the parts outside the CDR3, the full variable domain is GAGVSQSPSNKVTEKGKDVELRCDPISGHTALYWYRQSLGQGLEFLIYFQGNSAPDKSGLPSDRFSAERTGGSVSTLTIQRTQQEDSAVYLCASSPDRGSEKLFFGSGTQLSVL.

This chain links TRBV10-2 with TRBJ1-1; perhaps TRBD1 as D (5 bases). The germline gives CDR1 WSHSY, CDR2 SAAADI. V was cut by 6 bases and J by 4 bases, with 15 bases left in between. The CDR3 has 14 amino acids. CDR3 in DNA: TGCGCCAGCAGGGTCACCGGGGACGGCACTGAAGCTTTCTTT. This encodes CASRVTGDGTEAFF.

J is TRBJ2-3 and V is TRBV9; D may match TRBD1 or TRBD2 (5 bases each). With 4 bases removed from V and 0 bases from J, the gap between germline ends came to 15 bases. This CDR3 is built from 16 residues. Germline V gene data show CDR1 as SGDLS and CDR2 as YYNGEE. The CDR3: CASSPRGLSSTDTQYF. The CDR3 DNA is TGTGCCAGCAGCCCCCGGGGCCTTTCTAGCACAGATACGCAGTATTTT. The variable domain in full, with the rest retrieved from reference TRBV9 and TRBJ2-3, is DSGVTQTPKHLITATGQRVTLRCSPRSGDLSVYWYQQSLDQGLQFLIQYYNGEERAKGNILERFSAQQFPDLHSELNLSSLELGDSALYFCASSPRGLSSTDTQYFGPGTRLTVL.

This chain links TRBV5-5 with TRBJ1-5; no definite D call. Germline V gene sequence: CDR1 SGHKS, CDR2 YYEKEE (reference sequence). Trimming took 4 bases from V and 5 from J, leaving 13 bases between them. The CDR3 has 14 amino acids. The CDR3 bases are TGTGCCAGCAGCCCTGGGAATATTGATCAGCCCCAGCATTTT. Encoded protein: CASSPGNIDQPQHF.

CDR3 in amino acids: CSVRTGTTNEKLFF. CDR3 sequence (DNA): TGCAGCGTGAGAACAGGGACCACTAATGAAAAACTGTTTTTT. This chain uses TRBV29-1 with TRBJ1-4; D perhaps matches TRBD1 (6 bases). CDR1 SQVTM and CDR2 ANQGSEA come from the germline V gene. The CDR3 is 14 amino acids. Trimming removed 6 bases from V and 2 bases from J, with 13 bases in between.

The chain carries TRBV12-5 and TRBJ2-5; tentative D call: TRBD1 (5 bases). V lost 6 bases and J 3 bases, leaving 8 bases between the germline ends. In germline, CDR1 is LGHNT, CDR2 FRNRAP. The length of the CDR3 is 12 residues. CDR3 DNA: TGTGCTAGTGGCGACAGAAAAGAGACCCAGTACTTC. It encodes CASGDRKETQYF. The full variable domain, completed using reference TRBV12-5 and TRBJ2-5, is DARVTQTPRHKVTEMGQEVTMRCQPILGHNTVFWYRQTMMQGLELLAYFRNRAPLDDSGMPKDRFSAEMPDATLATLKIQPSEPRDSAVYFCASGDRKETQYFGPGTRLLVL.

A few counts support this clone. The genes are TRBV5-1 and TRBJ2-3; tentatively, D is TRBD1 (6 bases). V lost 0 bases and J lost 4, with 12 bases in between. The CDR3 sequence is 15 residues long. Germline CDR1 and CDR2: SGHRS and YFSETQ. This CDR3 is CASSLGGGAPDTQYF. CDR3 DNA sequence: TGCGCCAGCAGCTTGGGTGGGGGCGCGCCAGATACGCAGTATTTT.